This TCR beta chain was retrieved from a study of shared clonotypes between healthy human individuals. Clones were sequenced by immunoSEQ multiplex PCR, and TCRdb holds only the in-frame ones, with some missing. Of under 2,500,000 clones detected, under 97% appear once; the ten largest clones hold approximately 0.13%. CD4+ cells underwent separation, giving CD45RA+ naive and CD45RA-negative memory subsets. As regards this clone: Its antigen is not known.

Whole-study findings and limits: The authors sampled blood alone, and tissue repertoires likely differ.

This sequence was found in a man in his late teens or twenties in good health. Sequences were obtained from naive CD4+ T cells sorted from blood. Regarding subset: CD45RA+ positively selected.

Written as DNA, the CDR3 is TGTGCCATCGCCGACAGCGGAACAAGGAACACTGAAGCTTTCTTT. Its translation: CAIADSGTRNTEAFF. V is TRBV10-3 and J is TRBJ1-1; D possibly corresponds to TRBD1 (5 bases). The V and J ends lost 8 bases and 1 base respectively, with 17 bases between them. The CDR3 has 15 amino acids. Germline CDR1 reads ENHRY; CDR2 reads SYGVKD.